This T cell receptor beta chain originates from a study of blood T cells in healthy people across ages. Study results and limitations: Possibly confounding the expanded clonotype changes was the fact that donor CMV status was unknown.

For the second PCR, which ran for 7 to 11 cycles, a sample-barcoded 5' primer and a J-beta primer mix were used. One entry per CDR3 protein, called by TCRdb with MiXCR from the 5' RACE reads. Here the sample spans 1.5 million to 2 million distinct CDR3 sequences, about 28% being singletons. Comments on this clonotype: Its matching antigen is unknown.

V was trimmed by 3 bases and J by 1 base, leaving 12 bases between them. This CDR3 spans 14 amino acids. CDR1 and CDR2 from the germline V gene are SQVTM and ANQGSEA. The chain joins TRBV29-1 to TRBJ1-1; D not resolved. This clonotype was obtained from a woman aged 30 to 39 in good health. Sequencing input: blood. The CDR3 reads CSVDAWGGNTEAFF. For the CDR3, the DNA is TGCAGCGTTGATGCTTGGGGTGGGAACACTGAAGCTTTCTTT.